Each of the 10 T cell receptor beta chains below was sequenced from the same sample in a study of cytomegalovirus exposure and HLA in healthy donors. Some clones are missing from TCRdb's copy, which holds only in-frame ones; the method was immunoSEQ multiplex PCR. The data show about 88,000 clones, with more than 70% seen just once and around 10% held by the top ten. Sequencing was performed on PBMCs. These receptors were obtained from a woman between 18 and 29 years old in good health and CMV-seropositive.

The chain uses TRBV28 and TRBJ2-3, with TRBD2 matching over 8 bases. J lost 0 bases, V lost 5 bases, and 13 bases had no gene match. This CDR3 has 18 amino acids. Germline lookup yields CDR1 MDHEN and CDR2 SYDVKM. CDR3 residues: CASSQIWTSSPSTDTQYF. CDR3 DNA: TGTGCCAGCAGTCAAATTTGGACTAGCAGTCCTAGCACAGATACGCAGTATTTT.

The chain couples TRBV30 to TRBJ2-5; 10 bases are a match to TRBD2. Trimming removed 6 bases from V and 5 bases from J; junction bases left unmatched: 12. The CDR3 is 15 amino acids. Per germline, CDR1 GTSNPN and CDR2 SVGIG (reference sequence). This chain's CDR3 is CACRKASGGAETQYF. Here the CDR3 DNA reads TGTGCCTGCCGTAAGGCCAGCGGGGGGGCTGAGACCCAGTACTTC.

The V call is TRBV6-5, the J call TRBJ1-1; perhaps TRBD1 as D (6 bases). The V end was cut by 2 bases, the J end by 5 bases, with 15 bases between. Germline V lookup: CDR1 MNHEY, CDR2 SVGAGI. The length of the CDR3 is 15 residues. CDR3 sequence: CASSYARGSKTEAFF. CDR3 in DNA: TGTGCCAGCAGTTACGCCAGGGGTAGCAAAACTGAAGCTTTCTTT.

As for this clone: This sample includes further DNA sequences coding for the same CDR3. The chain links TRBV6-5 to TRBJ2-7; TRBD1 aligns across 10 bases. This CDR3 has 13 residues. Losses at the gene ends were 5 bases for V and 5 bases for J; bases not matched to a gene: 3. Germline V gives CDR1 MNHEY, CDR2 SVGAGI. The CDR3 DNA reads as TGTGCCAGCAGTGCCGACAGGGGGCACGAGCAGTACTTC. Translated, it gives CASSADRGHEQYF.

This chain connects TRBV7-2 to TRBJ1-5; a possible D gene is TRBD1 (5 bases). The V gene's germline CDR1 is SGHTA and CDR2 FQGNSA. The V and J ends lost 5 bases and 5 bases respectively, with 10 bases between them. This CDR3 has 13 amino acids. The CDR3 DNA reads TGTGCCAGCAGCCCAGACAGTTATCAGCCCCAGCATTTT. It codes for CASSPDSYQPQHF.

V gene TRBV9 combines with J gene TRBJ1-5; possible D gene TRBD1, 6 bases. Germline V CDR1 and CDR2: SGDLS, YYNGEE. The CDR3 consists of 14 residues. V was trimmed by 3 bases and J by 5 bases, leaving 12 bases between them. The CDR3 region is CASSGTGSDQPQHF. DNA for the CDR3: TGTGCCAGCAGCGGCACAGGGAGTGATCAGCCCCAGCATTTT.

The rearrangement uses TRBV15 and TRBJ1-2, with D perhaps matching TRBD1 (5 bases). Trimming took 4 bases from V and 2 from J, leaving 17 bases between them. Looked up from germline, CDR1 is LNHNV and CDR2 is YYDKDF (reference sequence). The CDR3 length is 16 residues. The CDR3 DNA reads TGTGCCACCAGCATACCAACGACAGCTCCCAACTATGGCTACACCTTC. It codes for CATSIPTTAPNYGYTF. The entire variable domain, with the rest obtained from reference TRBV15 and TRBJ1-2, is as follows: DAMVIQNPRYQVTQFGKPVTLSCSQTLNHNVMYWYQQKSSQAPKLLFHYYDKDFNNEADTPDNFQSRRPNTSFCFLDIRSPGLGDTAMYLCATSIPTTAPNYGYTFGSGTRLTVV.

The chain joins TRBV6-1 to TRBJ2-7; TRBD1 agrees at 12 bases. Germline trimming cut 5 bases from V and 5 bases from J; bases unmatched to any gene: 7. CDR1 MNHNS and CDR2 SASEGT come from the germline V gene. The CDR3 totals 15 residues. CDR3 nucleotide sequence: TGTGCCAGCAGTTGGACCGGGACAGGGGGCAACGAGCAGTACTTC. Translating gives CASSWTGTGGNEQYF.

V and J are TRBV28 and TRBJ2-3, with TRBD1 identical over 8 bases. This CDR3 has 13 residues. The V gene's germline CDR1 is MDHEN and CDR2 SYDVKM. V lost 7 bases and J lost 5; bases outside the gene matches: 5. CDR3 in DNA: TGTGCCAGCACCAGACAGGGGAGAGATACGCAGTATTTT. Protein product: CASTRQGRDTQYF.

This clone was detected only a few times. The chain has TRBV9 and TRBJ1-2; D ambiguous. The CDR3 contains 11 residues. Trimming removed 3 bases at V and 9 bases at J, with 9 bases between. Germline values: CDR1 SGDLS, CDR2 YYNGEE. Written as DNA, the CDR3 is TGTGCCAGCAGCGCCGACAACAGCTACACCTTC. It is translated as CASSADNSYTF.